This TCR beta chain is from a study of beta chain features in type 1 diabetes (dated by TCRdb to the late 2010s). About the full investigation: No differences in mean age, gender distribution, total cell number or subset yield were found between patients and healthy donors. Across all samples, approximately 100 million sorted cells were examined, and cell number per subset correlated strongly with RNA yield. The study compared the TCRB repertoires of sorted circulating CD4+ T cell subsets in recently diagnosed type 1 diabetes patients with those in matched healthy donors. Regulatory and stem cell-like memory subsets were obtained from only 8 patients and roughly eight healthy donors, while naive and central memory subsets were obtained from all 28 donors. What the authors observed across the whole study: PCR might favor shorter templates, but patient and control samples were amplified and corrected together, so any skew would affect both groups equally. Because cDNA was sequenced instead of genomic DNA, highly expressing activated cells could be over-represented, though the groups showed no difference in activation or CD3 levels. At VDJ recombination sites, type 1 diabetes patients had fewer insertions and more deleted nucleotides, which implies abnormalities in thymic rearrangement. Naive, central memory and regulatory TCRB repertoires appeared to be more similar among patients than among healthy donors. HLA sub-analyses involved small numbers of individuals, so any influence of HLA type on TCRB rearrangement remained unresolved. A moderate but significant shortening of TCRB CDR3 length was observed in type 1 diabetes patients in all four CD4+ subsets.

To note about this clone: Its antigen has not been determined. One base away there is no much larger clone; base qualities are not given.

The germline V gene (reference sequence) specifies MNHNY as CDR1 and SVGAGI as CDR2. Unmatched junction bases come to 5, with V trimmed by 0 bases and J by 0 bases. The CDR3 spans 16 residues, from the cysteine through the phenylalanine. The kept DNA is CDR3 alone, 48 bases in frame from the first base. From each donor, a single peripheral blood sample of approximately 0.11 L on average was drawn into heparinised tubes. Naive, central memory, regulatory and stem cell-like memory CD4+ T cells were sorted on a BD FACSAria II using a panel including CD45RO, CCR7, CD25, CD127, CD95 and CD27. All sorted populations exceeded 95% purity. PBMCs were isolated immediately by Lymphoprep density gradient centrifugation and stained directly without culture. Samples were stained and sorted in pairs, with one healthy donor and one patient per experiment, so that batch effects were minimized. The High Capacity cDNA Reverse Transcription Kit was used to reverse transcribe all of the isolated RNA, meaning that expressed TCRB transcripts were what got sequenced. Deep immunoSEQ sequencing was applied to naive, central memory and regulatory T cell samples, giving an average of around 3.4 million total reads per sample. After sorted cells were lysed in RLT buffer, RNA was extracted with DNase-treated RNeasy Micro or Mini kits, with the choice depending on cell number. To prevent cross-contamination, each cell subset was processed individually, whereas patient and healthy donor samples were processed jointly. The immunoSEQ multiplex PCR was used to amplify TCRB sequences from cDNA, yielding 87-bp fragments that span the CDR3 region. Sequencing of the amplicons was done on the Illumina HiSeq platform. The paper's processing steps were these. PCR bias was computationally corrected using synthetic template baselines, reads within Hamming distance 2 were collapsed, and singletons that could not be merged were discarded. Reads were aligned against IMGT to assign V, D and J genes, CDR3 length and insertions or deletions at six rearrangement sites. Within each subset, clonotype counts were normalized to the number of sorted cells before true diversity and Gini coefficients were calculated with the tcR R package. Repertoire sharing was quantified using the overlap coefficient calculated on TCRB nucleotide sequences. As a proxy for the pre-selection repertoire, out-of-frame TCRB sequences from naive cells were analyzed. TCRdb retrieved this table from immuneACCESS and kept in-frame rearrangements only. Not all clones are present; in checked studies, unresolved V genes account for under half, and no reason is known for the remainder. That table supplies the V and J calls and clone size; D and trimming were determined from the DNA. This sample holds 600,000 to 700,000 clones; 12% were observed only once. Jointly, the top ten make up 0.095% to 0.15% of the sample.

The TCR comes from a man between 25 and 39 years old with type 1 diabetes. The V and J segments used are TRBV6-6 and TRBJ2-7; 7 bases in the middle match TRBD1. The sample taken for sequencing was naive CD4+ T cells from blood. Per the publication, the cell subset or site label means: true naive CD4+ T cells. The CDR3 region has the sequence CASSYSLTGSSYEQYF. The DNA sequence reads TGTGCCAGCAGTTACTCGCTGACAGGGAGCTCCTACGAGCAGTACTTC.